Listed below are T cell receptor beta chains from one sample, sequenced in a study of T cells in Graves' hyperthyroidism and ophthalmopathy. TCRdb processed the multiplex PCR reads anew with MiXCR; each CDR3 protein has one entry. Among about 570,000 distinct CDR3 sequences, just over 45% were seen once, and the ten largest hold around 20%. The specimen sequenced was peripheral blood or thyroid tissue (not recorded which). These receptors all stem from an adult woman with Graves' disease, either hyperthyroidism or ophthalmopathy (not recorded which). Both conserved end residues are trimmed from each CDR3. Each record gives: CDR3 protein, clone size, J gene, V gene. Part of the rows lack a size; the others show once, few, many or a class for expanded clones.

CDR3: ASSGPGQGAAF
size: once
J: TRBJ1-1
V: TRBV9

CDR3: AISEPGDRDEAF
size: few
J: TRBJ1-1
V: TRBV10-3

CDR3: SVGLAGLEQY
size: many
J: TRBJ2-7
V: TRBV29-1

CDR3: ASSSGARYT
size: .
J: TRBJ1-2
V: TRBV7-8

CDR3: ATSESQQHSNQPQH
size: few
J: TRBJ1-5
V: TRBV24-1

CDR3: ASSPHDRGPYGYT
size: many
J: TRBJ1-2
V: TRBV7-2

CDR3: ASSWGGNEKLF
size: .
J: TRBJ1-4
V: TRBV12-3/TRBV12-4

CDR3: ASSAWTVSRNQPQH
size: .
J: TRBJ1-5
V: TRBV7-8

CDR3: SARDPTTNTEAF
size: many
J: TRBJ1-1
V: TRBV20-1

CDR3: GQGTETQY
size: .
J: TRBJ2-5
V: TRBV20-1

CDR3: ASATALAKNIQY
size: .
J: TRBJ2-4
V: TRBV13

CDR3: ASSQRGLGITKETQY
size: .
J: TRBJ2-5
V: TRBV4-1

CDR3: ATSDHGKGTEAF
size: few
J: TRBJ1-1
V: TRBV24-1

CDR3: ATSEPTSGGSGELF
size: many
J: TRBJ2-2
V: TRBV24-1

CDR3: SARGLGELF
size: .
J: TRBJ2-2
V: TRBV20-1

CDR3: AIRGPLEYEQY
size: few
J: TRBJ2-7
V: TRBV10-3

CDR3: ASSSAGWASGPPEQY
size: few
J: TRBJ2-7
V: TRBV7-9

CDR3: ASSPPRDGRNEQY
size: .
J: TRBJ2-7
V: TRBV5-1

CDR3: ASSLAAPGNTGELF
size: .
J: TRBJ2-2
V: TRBV7-2

CDR3: ASSATLTGGPIP
size: .
J: TRBJ1-2
V: TRBV10-2

CDR3: ASSLNSLNTEAF
size: .
J: TRBJ1-1
V: TRBV11-2

CDR3: ATSRASYEETQY
size: many
J: TRBJ2-5
V: TRBV15

CDR3: SARIPGLGNTRELF
size: .
J: TRBJ2-2
V: TRBV20-1

CDR3: ASSSSGQRAF
size: .
J: TRBJ1-1
V: TRBV7-2

CDR3: ASSVDGLGTEAF
size: .
J: TRBJ1-1
V: TRBV13

CDR3: ASRGTAIQGEKLF
size: few
J: TRBJ1-4
V: TRBV28

CDR3: ASARGTGIAAGELF
size: many
J: TRBJ2-2
V: TRBV5-1

CDR3: ASSLNRGLHGYT
size: many
J: TRBJ1-2
V: TRBV5-1

CDR3: ASSPLGPPGETQY
size: many
J: TRBJ2-5
V: TRBV11-2

CDR3: ASSDSGSGGTAEAF
size: .
J: TRBJ1-1
V: TRBV6-4

CDR3: SAPGQETQY
size: many
J: TRBJ2-5
V: TRBV20-1

CDR3: ASSQARDQPQH
size: many
J: TRBJ1-5
V: TRBV2

CDR3: ASSPPGFRDLNYGYT
size: many
J: TRBJ1-2
V: TRBV7-9

CDR3: ASSFIGTGGETQY
size: once
J: TRBJ2-5
V: TRBV10-3

CDR3: ASSELLTGGLNQPQH
size: .
J: TRBJ1-5
V: TRBV10-2

CDR3: ATSNPGTSGSGGTQY
size: many
J: TRBJ2-5
V: TRBV15